A selection of T cell receptor beta chains follows, all from one sample in a study of beta chain features in type 1 diabetes. The repertoire was sequenced with immunoSEQ multiplex PCR; TCRdb's copy has only in-frame clones and lacks some. The table shows about 930,000 clones, with roughly a sixth occurring only once. Sequencing was carried out using naive CD4+ T cells from blood. Receptors were obtained from a woman aged 18-35 years in good health. CDR3s include the opening cysteine and the closing phenylalanine or tryptophan.

V,J,CDR3
TRBV7-2,TRBJ2-5,CASSYGLAGNQETQYF
TRBV19,TRBJ2-2,CASNRDRGYTGELFF
TRBV28,TRBJ2-3,CASSFRSAPKVDTQYF
TRBV7-9,TRBJ2-1,CASSSSSYNEQFF
TRBV21-1,TRBJ1-3,CASSLGGTGKYVSGNTIYF
TRBV5-1,TRBJ2-5,CASSSGDGEETQYF
TRBV28,TRBJ1-2,CASSFRRQGTDGYTF
TRBV28,TRBJ2-2,CASSSETKTSGRTGELFF
TRBV5-1,TRBJ2-1,CASSLVGSAGGRGEQFF
TRBV7-9,TRBJ2-3,CASSLGRLYGTDTQYF
TRBV27,TRBJ2-6,CASRKWAGANVLTF
TRBV29-1,TRBJ2-7,CSVPTLGGSTGTRSGEQYF
TRBV28,TRBJ1-1,CASGTGGTETEAFF
TRBV7-3,TRBJ2-6,CASSLRGQGTTSGANVLTF
TRBV7-2,TRBJ2-5,CASSLGAGVETQYF
TRBV6-1,TRBJ2-5,CASSETGQETQYF
TRBV28,TRBJ1-2,CASSLASGLNGYTF
TRBV19,TRBJ2-7,CASSARRQGAYEQYF
TRBV2,TRBJ2-3,CASSEAIQAQYF
TRBV7-2,TRBJ2-7,CASSSGLGQGRGYEQYF
TRBV18,TRBJ2-3,CASSPILAGNTDTQYF
TRBV7-2,TRBJ2-7,CASSRQTDLYEQYF